This T cell receptor (beta chain) was captured by sequencing in a study of OX40 agonist ivuxolimab in advanced cancers. As for the study in general: Patients were infused with ivuxolimab every 2 weeks at 0.01 to 10 mg/kg.

Clones were read by immunoSEQ multiplex PCR, and TCRdb kept only the in-frame ones, dropping some. The sample includes 40,000 to 50,000 clones, around nine tenths seen only once; the top ten take about an eighth. CDR1 and CDR2 from the germline V gene are GTSNPN and SVGIG (reference sequence). V was pared by 1 base and J by 1 base, with 7 bases between. This CDR3 comprises 13 residues. The sequence was collected from an adult with an advanced solid tumor such as melanoma, head and neck, liver or kidney cancer. The rearrangement joins TRBV30 to TRBJ1-2; D ambiguous. Source: CD4+ or CD8+ T cells sorted from blood, taken in a trial of the OX40 agonist ivuxolimab. The CDR3 spells CAWSENNNYGYTF. In DNA, the CDR3 is TGTGCCTGGAGTGAGAACAATAACTATGGCTACACCTTC.